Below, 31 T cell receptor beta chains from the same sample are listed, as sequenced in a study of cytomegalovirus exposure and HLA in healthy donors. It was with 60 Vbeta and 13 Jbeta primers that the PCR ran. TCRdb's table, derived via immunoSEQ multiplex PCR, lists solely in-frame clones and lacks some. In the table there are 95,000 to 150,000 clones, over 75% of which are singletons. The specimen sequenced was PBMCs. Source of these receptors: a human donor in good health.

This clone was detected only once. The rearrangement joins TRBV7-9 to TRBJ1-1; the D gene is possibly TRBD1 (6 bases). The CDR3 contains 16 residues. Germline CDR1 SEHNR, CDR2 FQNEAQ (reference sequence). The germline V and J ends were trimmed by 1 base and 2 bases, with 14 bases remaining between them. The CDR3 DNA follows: TGTGCCAGCAGCTTAGGCGTTTCGGGACACAACACTGAAGCTTTCTTT. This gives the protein CASSLGVSGHNTEAFF.

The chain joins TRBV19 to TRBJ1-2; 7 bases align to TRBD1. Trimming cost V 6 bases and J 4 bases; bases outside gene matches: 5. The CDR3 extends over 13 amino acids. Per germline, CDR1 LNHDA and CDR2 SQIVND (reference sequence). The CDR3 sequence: CASRIGQVYGYTF. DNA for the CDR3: TGTGCCAGTAGGATCGGACAGGTCTATGGCTACACCTTC. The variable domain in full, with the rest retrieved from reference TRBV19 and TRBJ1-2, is DGGITQSPKYLFRKEGQNVTLSCEQNLNHDAMYWYRQDPGQGLRLIYYSQIVNDFQKGDIAEGYSVSREKKESFPLTVTSAQKNPTAFYLCASRIGQVYGYTFGSGTRLTVV.

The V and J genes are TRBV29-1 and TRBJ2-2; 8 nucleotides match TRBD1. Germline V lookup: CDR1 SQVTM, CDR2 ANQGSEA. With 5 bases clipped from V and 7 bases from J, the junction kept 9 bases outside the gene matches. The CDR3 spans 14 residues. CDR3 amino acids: CSVLGTGRGGELFF. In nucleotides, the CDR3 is TGCAGCGTTCTCGGGACAGGCCGCGGCGGGGAGCTGTTTTTT.

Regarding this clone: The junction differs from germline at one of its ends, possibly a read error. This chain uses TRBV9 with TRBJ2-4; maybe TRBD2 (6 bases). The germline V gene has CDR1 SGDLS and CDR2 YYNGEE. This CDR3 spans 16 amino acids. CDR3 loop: CASSVGVGRAQNIQYF. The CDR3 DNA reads TGTGCCAGCAGCGTAGGGGTCGGGAGAGCCCAAAACATTCAGTACTTC.

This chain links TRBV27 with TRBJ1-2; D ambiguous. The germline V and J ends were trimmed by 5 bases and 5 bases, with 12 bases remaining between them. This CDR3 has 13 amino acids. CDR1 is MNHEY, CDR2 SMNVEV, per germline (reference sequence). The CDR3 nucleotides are TGTGCCAGCAGTCCTGCGGCTTTTTATGGCTACACCTTC. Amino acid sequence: CASSPAAFYGYTF.

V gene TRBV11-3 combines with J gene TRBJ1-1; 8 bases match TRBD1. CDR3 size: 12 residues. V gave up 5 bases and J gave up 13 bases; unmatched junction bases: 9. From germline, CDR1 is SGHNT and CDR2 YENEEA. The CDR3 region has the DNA TGTGCCAGCAGCCGCTGGACAGGGTTTGATTTCTTT. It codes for CASSRWTGFDFF.

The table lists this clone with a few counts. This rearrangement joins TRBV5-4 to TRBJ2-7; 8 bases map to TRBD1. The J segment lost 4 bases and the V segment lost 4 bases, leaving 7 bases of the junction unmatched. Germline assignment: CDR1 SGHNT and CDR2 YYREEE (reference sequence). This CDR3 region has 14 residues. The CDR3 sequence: CASSPPGQDYEQYF. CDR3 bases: TGTGCCAGCAGCCCCCCGGGACAGGATTACGAGCAGTACTTC.

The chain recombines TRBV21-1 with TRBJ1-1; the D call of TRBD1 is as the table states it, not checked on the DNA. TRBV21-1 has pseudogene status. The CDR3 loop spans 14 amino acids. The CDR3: CASSLTGRNTEAFF. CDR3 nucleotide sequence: TGTGCCAGCAGCTTGACAGGCAGGAACACTGAAGCTTTCTTT.

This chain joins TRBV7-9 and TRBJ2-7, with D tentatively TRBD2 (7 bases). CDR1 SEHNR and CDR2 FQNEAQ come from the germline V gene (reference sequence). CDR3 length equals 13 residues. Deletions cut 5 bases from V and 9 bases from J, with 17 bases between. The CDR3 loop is CASSGGGGGWQYF. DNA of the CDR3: TGTGCCAGCAGCGGCGGGGGAGGGGGTTGGCAGTACTTC.

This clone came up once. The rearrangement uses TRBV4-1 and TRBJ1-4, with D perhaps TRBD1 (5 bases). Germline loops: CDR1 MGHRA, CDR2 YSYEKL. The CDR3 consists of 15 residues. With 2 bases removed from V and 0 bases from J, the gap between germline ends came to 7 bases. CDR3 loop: CASSQTGSTNEKLFF. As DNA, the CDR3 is TGCGCCAGCAGCCAAACAGGCTCAACTAATGAAAAACTGTTTTTT.

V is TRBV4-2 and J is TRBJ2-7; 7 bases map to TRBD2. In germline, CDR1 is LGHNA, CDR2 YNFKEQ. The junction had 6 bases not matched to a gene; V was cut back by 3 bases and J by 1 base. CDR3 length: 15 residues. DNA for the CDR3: TGTGCCAGCAGCCAGGGGACTACCCCTTCCTACGAGCAGTACTTC. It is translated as CASSQGTTPSYEQYF.

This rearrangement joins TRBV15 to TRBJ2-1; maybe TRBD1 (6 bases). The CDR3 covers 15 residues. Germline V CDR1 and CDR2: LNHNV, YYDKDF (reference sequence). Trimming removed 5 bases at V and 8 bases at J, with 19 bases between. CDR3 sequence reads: CATSFRGRREDEQFF. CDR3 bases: TGTGCCACCAGCTTCAGGGGCCGACGTGAGGATGAGCAGTTCTTC.

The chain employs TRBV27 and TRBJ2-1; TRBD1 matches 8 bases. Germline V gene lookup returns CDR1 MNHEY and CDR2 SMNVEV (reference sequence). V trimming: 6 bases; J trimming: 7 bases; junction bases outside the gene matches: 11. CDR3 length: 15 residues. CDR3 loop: CASRPGQGGLNEQFF. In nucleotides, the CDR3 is TGTGCCAGCAGACCCGGACAGGGTGGTTTGAATGAGCAGTTCTTC.

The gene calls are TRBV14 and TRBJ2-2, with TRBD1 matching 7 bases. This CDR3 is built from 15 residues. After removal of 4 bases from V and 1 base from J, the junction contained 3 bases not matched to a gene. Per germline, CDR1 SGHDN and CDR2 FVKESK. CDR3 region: CASSLRGRNTGELFF. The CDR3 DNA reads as TGTGCCAGCAGCCTCAGGGGGAGGAACACCGGGGAGCTGTTTTTT.

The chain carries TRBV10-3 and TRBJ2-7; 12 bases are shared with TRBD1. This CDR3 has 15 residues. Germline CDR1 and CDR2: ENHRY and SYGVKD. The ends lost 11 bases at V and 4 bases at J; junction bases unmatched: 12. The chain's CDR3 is CAAQSPGQGAYEQYF. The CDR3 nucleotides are TGTGCCGCACAATCTCCGGGACAGGGGGCATACGAGCAGTACTTC.

For the CDR3, the DNA is TGTGCCAGTAGTGCCGGGACAGGGGGCTCCTACGAGCAGTACTTC. This translates into CASSAGTGGSYEQYF. The V gene is TRBV19, the J gene TRBJ2-7, with 11 bases identical to TRBD1. CDR1 LNHDA and CDR2 SQIVND come from the germline V gene (reference sequence). This CDR3 region has 15 residues. Trimming took 5 bases from V and 0 from J; bases not matched to a gene: 3.

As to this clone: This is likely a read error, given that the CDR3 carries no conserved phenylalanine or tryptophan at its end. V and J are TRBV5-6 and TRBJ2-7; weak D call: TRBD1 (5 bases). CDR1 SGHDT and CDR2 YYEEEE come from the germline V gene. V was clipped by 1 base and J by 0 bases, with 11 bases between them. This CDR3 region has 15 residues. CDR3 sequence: CASSLKQARSYEQYL. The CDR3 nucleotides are TGTGCCAGCAGCTTGAAACAGGCCCGCTCCTACGAGCAGTACCTC.

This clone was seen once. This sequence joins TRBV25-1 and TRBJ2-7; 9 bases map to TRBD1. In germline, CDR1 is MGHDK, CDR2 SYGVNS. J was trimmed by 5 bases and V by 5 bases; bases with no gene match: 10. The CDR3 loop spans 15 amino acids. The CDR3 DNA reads TGTGCCAGCAGTTCCGAAGGGACAGGGTTTGACGAGCAGTACTTC. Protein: CASSSEGTGFDEQYF.

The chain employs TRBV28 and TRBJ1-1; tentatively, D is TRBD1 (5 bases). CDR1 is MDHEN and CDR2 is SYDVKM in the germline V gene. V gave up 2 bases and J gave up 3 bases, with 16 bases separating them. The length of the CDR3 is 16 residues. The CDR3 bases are TGTGCCAGCAGTTTACCGGAGGAGGGAGGGGACACTGAAGCTTTCTTT. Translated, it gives CASSLPEEGGDTEAFF.

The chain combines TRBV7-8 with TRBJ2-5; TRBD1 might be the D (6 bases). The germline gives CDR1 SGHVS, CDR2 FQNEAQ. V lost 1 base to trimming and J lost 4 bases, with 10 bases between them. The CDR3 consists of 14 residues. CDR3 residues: CASSLGGGLETQYF. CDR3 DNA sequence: TGTGCCAGCAGCTTAGGAGGGGGTCTAGAGACCCAGTACTTC.

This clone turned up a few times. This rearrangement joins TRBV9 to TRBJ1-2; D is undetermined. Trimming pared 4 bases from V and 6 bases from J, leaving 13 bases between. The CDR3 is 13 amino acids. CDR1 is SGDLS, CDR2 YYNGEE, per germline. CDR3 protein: CASSPGIIDGYTF. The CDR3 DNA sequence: TGTGCCAGCAGCCCGGGGATCATCGATGGCTACACCTTC.

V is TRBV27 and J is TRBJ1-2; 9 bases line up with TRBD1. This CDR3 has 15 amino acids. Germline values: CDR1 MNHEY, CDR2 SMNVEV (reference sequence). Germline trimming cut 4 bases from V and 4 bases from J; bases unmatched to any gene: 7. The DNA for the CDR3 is TGTGCCAGCAGTTCCACCGGGACAGGGATCTATGGCTACACCTTC. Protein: CASSSTGTGIYGYTF.

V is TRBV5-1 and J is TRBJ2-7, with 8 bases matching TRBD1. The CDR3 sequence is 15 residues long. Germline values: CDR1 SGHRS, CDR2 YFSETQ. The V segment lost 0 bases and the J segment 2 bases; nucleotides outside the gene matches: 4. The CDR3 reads CASSLGTGSPYEQYF. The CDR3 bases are TGCGCCAGCAGCTTGGGGACAGGGTCCCCCTACGAGCAGTACTTC.

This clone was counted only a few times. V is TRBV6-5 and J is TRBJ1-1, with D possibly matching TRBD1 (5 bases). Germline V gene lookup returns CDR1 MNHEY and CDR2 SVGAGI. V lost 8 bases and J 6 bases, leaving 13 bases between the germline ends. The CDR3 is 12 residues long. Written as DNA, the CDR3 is TGTGCCAGCTTCGGGGGGATGTCTGAAGCTTTCTTT. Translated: CASFGGMSEAFF.

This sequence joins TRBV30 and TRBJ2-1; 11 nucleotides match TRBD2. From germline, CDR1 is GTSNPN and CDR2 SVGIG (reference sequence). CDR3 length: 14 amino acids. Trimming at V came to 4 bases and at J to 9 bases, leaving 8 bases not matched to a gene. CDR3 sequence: CAWTITSGSVEQFF. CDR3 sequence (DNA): TGTGCCTGGACCATCACTAGCGGGAGTGTTGAGCAGTTCTTC.

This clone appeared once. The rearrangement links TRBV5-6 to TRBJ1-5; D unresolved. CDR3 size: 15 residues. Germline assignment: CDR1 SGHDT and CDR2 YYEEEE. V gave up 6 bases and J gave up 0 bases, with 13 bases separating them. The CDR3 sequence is CASTLGGNSNQPQHF. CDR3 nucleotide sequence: TGTGCCAGCACCCTTGGCGGGAATAGCAATCAGCCCCAGCATTTT. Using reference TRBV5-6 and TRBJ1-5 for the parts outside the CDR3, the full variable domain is DAGVTQSPTHLIKTRGQQVTLRCSPKSGHDTVSWYQQALGQGPQFIFQYYEEEERQRGNFPDRFSGHQFPNYSSELNVNALLLGDSALYLCASTLGGNSNQPQHFGDGTRLSIL.

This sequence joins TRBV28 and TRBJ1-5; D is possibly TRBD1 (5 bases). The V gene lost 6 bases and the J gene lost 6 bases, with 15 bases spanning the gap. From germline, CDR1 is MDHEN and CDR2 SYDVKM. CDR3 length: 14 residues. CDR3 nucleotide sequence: TGTGCCAGCAGCCCCGGGCCTAGGGGTCAGCCCCAGCATTTT. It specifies CASSPGPRGQPQHF.

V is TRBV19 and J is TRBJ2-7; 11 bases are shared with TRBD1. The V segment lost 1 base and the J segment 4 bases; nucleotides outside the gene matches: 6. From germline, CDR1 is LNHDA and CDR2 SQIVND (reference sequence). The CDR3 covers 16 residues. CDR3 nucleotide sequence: TGTGCCAGTAGTATAGGGGCCGGGACAGGGGGTTACGAGCAGTACTTC. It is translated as CASSIGAGTGGYEQYF.

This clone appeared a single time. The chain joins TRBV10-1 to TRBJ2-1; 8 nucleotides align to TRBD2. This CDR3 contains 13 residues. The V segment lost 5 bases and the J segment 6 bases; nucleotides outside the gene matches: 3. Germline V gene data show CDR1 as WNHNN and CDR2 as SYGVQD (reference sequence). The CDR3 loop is CASSRTSPNEQFF. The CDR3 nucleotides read TGCGCCAGCAGTAGGACTAGCCCCAATGAGCAGTTCTTC.

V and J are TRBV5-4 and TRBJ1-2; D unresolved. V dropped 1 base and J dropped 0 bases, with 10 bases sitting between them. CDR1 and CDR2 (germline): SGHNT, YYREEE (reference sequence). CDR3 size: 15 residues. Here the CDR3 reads CASSLRGTTNYGYTF. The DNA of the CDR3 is TGTGCCAGCAGCTTGCGCGGTACTACTAACTATGGCTACACCTTC. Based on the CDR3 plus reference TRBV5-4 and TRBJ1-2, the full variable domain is ETGVTQSPTHLIKTRGQQVTLRCSSQSGHNTVSWYQQALGQGPQFIFQYYREEENGRGNFPPRFSGLQFPNYSSELNVNALELDDSALYLCASSLRGTTNYGYTFGSGTRLTVV.

This chain's CDR3 is CASSKEGGAGNTIYF. The CDR3 nucleotides are TGTGCCAGCAGCAAAGAGGGTGGTGCGGGAAACACCATATATTTT. This chain joins TRBV7-9 and TRBJ1-3, with no clear D. Trimming removed 5 bases at V and 4 bases at J, with 15 bases between. CDR1 is SEHNR and CDR2 is FQNEAQ in the germline V gene (reference sequence). The CDR3 is made up of 15 amino acids. Combining the CDR3 with reference TRBV7-9 and TRBJ1-3 gives the whole variable domain DTGVSQNPRHKITKRGQNVTFRCDPISEHNRLYWYRQTLGQGPEFLTYFQNEAQLEKSRLLSDRFSAERPKGSFSTLEIQRTEQGDSAMYLCASSKEGGAGNTIYFGEGSWLTVV.